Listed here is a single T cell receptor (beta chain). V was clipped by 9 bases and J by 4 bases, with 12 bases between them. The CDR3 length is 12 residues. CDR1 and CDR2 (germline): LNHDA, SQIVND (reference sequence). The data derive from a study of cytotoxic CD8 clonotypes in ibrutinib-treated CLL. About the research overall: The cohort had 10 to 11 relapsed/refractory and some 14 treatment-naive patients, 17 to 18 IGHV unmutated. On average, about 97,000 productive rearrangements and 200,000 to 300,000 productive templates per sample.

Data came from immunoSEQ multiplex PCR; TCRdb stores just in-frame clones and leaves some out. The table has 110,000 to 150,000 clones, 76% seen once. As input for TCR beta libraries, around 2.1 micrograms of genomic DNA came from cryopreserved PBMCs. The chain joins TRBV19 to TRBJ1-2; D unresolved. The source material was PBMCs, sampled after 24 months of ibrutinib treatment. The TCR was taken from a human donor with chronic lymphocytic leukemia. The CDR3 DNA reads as TGTGCCAGCCAACCCGGAGGCTATGGCTACACCTTC. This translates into CASQPGGYGYTF. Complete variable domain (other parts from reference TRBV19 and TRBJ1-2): DGGITQSPKYLFRKEGQNVTLSCEQNLNHDAMYWYRQDPGQGLRLIYYSQIVNDFQKGDIAEGYSVSREKKESFPLTVTSAQKNPTAFYLCASQPGGYGYTFGSGTRLTVV.